Listed below are T cell receptor beta chains from one sample, sequenced in a study of OX40 agonist ivuxolimab in advanced cancers. Produced via immunoSEQ multiplex PCR; TCRdb's table is partial and in-frame only. The data contain roughly 26,000 clones, approximately 85% of them singletons. Material: CD4+ or CD8+ T cells sorted from blood, obtained in a trial of the OX40 agonist ivuxolimab. The receptor source for this set is an adult with an advanced solid tumor such as melanoma, head and neck, liver or kidney cancer. Both conserved end residues are part of each CDR3. The order of the fields is V gene, D gene, J gene, clone size, CDR3 DNA, CDR3 protein. A D gene is named only where the DNA matches it firmly. Not all rows give a size; the values are once, few, many and, for expanded clones, a class.

v_call: TRBV20-1
d_call: NA
j_call: TRBJ2-7
clone_size: few
cdr3_nt: TGCAGTTCAAGGCCGAACTACGAGCAGTACTTC
cdr3_aa: CSSRPNYEQYF

v_call: TRBV11-2
d_call: NA
j_call: TRBJ1-2
clone_size: NA
cdr3_nt: TGTGCCAGCAGCTTTCCAGGGAACTATGGCTACACCTTC
cdr3_aa: CASSFPGNYGYTF

v_call: TRBV6-4
d_call: TRBD2
j_call: TRBJ2-3
clone_size: NA
cdr3_nt: TGTGCCAGCAGTGACACTCTAGCGGGGACAGATACGCAGTATTTT
cdr3_aa: CASSDTLAGTDTQYF

v_call: TRBV4-1
d_call: TRBD1
j_call: TRBJ2-1
clone_size: NA
cdr3_nt: TGCGCCAGCAGCCAGGGGACAGGACGGATTAGCTCCTACAATGAGCAGTTCTTC
cdr3_aa: CASSQGTGRISSYNEQFF

v_call: TRBV7-8
d_call: TRBD1
j_call: TRBJ2-7
clone_size: NA
cdr3_nt: TGTGCCAGCAGCTCGACAGGGGGACTCTACGAGCAGTACTTC
cdr3_aa: CASSSTGGLYEQYF

v_call: TRBV5-6
d_call: NA
j_call: TRBJ2-2
clone_size: once
cdr3_nt: TGTGCCAGCAGCAAGCGGAGCCCGGTGAACACCGGGGAGCTGTTTTTT
cdr3_aa: CASSKRSPVNTGELFF

v_call: TRBV30
d_call: NA
j_call: TRBJ2-2
clone_size: NA
cdr3_nt: TGTGCCTGGAGTGTTGGTGTCCCCGGGGAGCTGTTTTTT
cdr3_aa: CAWSVGVPGELFF

v_call: TRBV5-6
d_call: TRBD1
j_call: TRBJ2-7
clone_size: NA
cdr3_nt: TGTGCCAGCAGCGTCGGGACAGGCTACGAGCAGTACTTC
cdr3_aa: CASSVGTGYEQYF

v_call: TRBV30
d_call: TRBD1
j_call: TRBJ2-7
clone_size: NA
cdr3_nt: TGTGCCTGGAGCAACAGGGGTCTGGAGCAGTACTTC
cdr3_aa: CAWSNRGLEQYF

v_call: TRBV5-1
d_call: NA
j_call: TRBJ1-1
clone_size: NA
cdr3_nt: TGCGCCAGCAGCCGGACACGGAACACTGAAGCTTTCTTT
cdr3_aa: CASSRTRNTEAFF

v_call: TRBV7-9
d_call: NA
j_call: TRBJ2-1
clone_size: NA
cdr3_nt: TGTGCCAGCAGCTCCTACCTAGACAGCTACAATGAGCAGTTCTTC
cdr3_aa: CASSSYLDSYNEQFF

v_call: TRBV19
d_call: NA
j_call: TRBJ2-1
clone_size: NA
cdr3_nt: TGTGCCAGTAGTATTGGCCCCCGACTAGACGATGAGCAGTTCTTC
cdr3_aa: CASSIGPRLDDEQFF

v_call: TRBV27
d_call: NA
j_call: TRBJ2-7
clone_size: NA
cdr3_nt: TGTGCCAGCAGCCCTAAGGAGTGGGGTTACGAGCAGTACTTC
cdr3_aa: CASSPKEWGYEQYF

v_call: TRBV10-3
d_call: NA
j_call: TRBJ2-7
clone_size: NA
cdr3_nt: TGTGCCATCAGTGAGCCACTCGTCTACGAGCAGTACTTC
cdr3_aa: CAISEPLVYEQYF

v_call: TRBV5-6
d_call: TRBD1
j_call: TRBJ1-1
clone_size: once
cdr3_nt: TGTGCCAGCAGCTTCGGGACAGGGCTTGGCACTGAAGCTTTCTTT
cdr3_aa: CASSFGTGLGTEAFF